The 4 T cell receptor beta chains below all came from one sample that was sequenced in a study of blood T cell repertoires in COVID-19. Method: immunoSEQ multiplex PCR; TCRdb's copy keeps in-frame clones and lacks some. This table has about 170,000 clones, about four fifths appearing once. Sequencing was performed on peripheral blood. All receptors come from a woman aged 80 or older with acute or convalescent COVID-19.

V and J are TRBV5-6 and TRBJ2-7, with 9 bases fitting TRBD1. The ends lost 4 bases at V and 6 bases at J; junction bases unmatched: 17. The CDR3 consists of 17 residues. CDR1 is SGHDT, CDR2 YYEEEE, per germline. CDR3 amino acids: CASSLGLRGTGSGEQYF. Written as DNA, the CDR3 is TGTGCCAGCAGCCTGGGCCTAAGGGGGACAGGGTCGGGCGAGCAGTACTTC.

Details on this clone: One end of the junction fails to match germline, which may point to a read error. The CDR3 loop is CARSQDWAGGYTGELFF. For the CDR3, the DNA is TGCGCCCGCAGCCAAGATTGGGCGGGGGGGTACACCGGGGAGCTGTTTTTT. The chain carries TRBV4-1 and TRBJ2-2, with 9 nucleotides matching TRBD2. This CDR3 is 17 amino acids long. CDR1 and CDR2 (germline): MGHRA, YSYEKL.

This clone came up a few times. The chain couples TRBV6-5 to TRBJ2-7; 7 nucleotides agree with TRBD1. With 3 bases clipped from V and 0 bases from J, the junction kept 5 bases outside the gene matches. Germline-derived CDR1 and CDR2 are MNHEY and SVGAGI. This CDR3 spans 15 amino acids. CDR3 residues: CASSYSRQGSYEQYF. CDR3 DNA sequence: TGTGCCAGCAGTTATTCCAGACAGGGCTCCTACGAGCAGTACTTC.

The gene calls are TRBV18 and TRBJ1-5; unclear D gene. Germline lookup yields CDR1 KGHSH and CDR2 LQKENI. The CDR3 is 14 residues long. The V end was cut by 4 bases, the J end by 0 bases, with 7 bases between. As DNA, the CDR3 is TGTGCCAGCTCACAGGGAGATAGCAATCAGCCCCAGCATTTT. Its protein product is CASSQGDSNQPQHF.